The next 19 T cell receptor beta chains were all read from a single sample in a study of radiotherapy plus CTLA-4 blockade in lung cancer. Here immunoSEQ multiplex PCR was the method, and the copy in TCRdb shows in-frame clones only, minus some. The data hold 55,000 to 65,000 clones, with more than 70% observed a single time. The source was peripheral blood, collected from a patient treated with radiotherapy plus ipilimumab. The receptor set was obtained from a human donor with non-small cell lung cancer who had a complete response to radiotherapy plus ipilimumab.

This clone was recorded only once. This chain joins TRBV15 and TRBJ1-2, with a weak D call TRBD1 (6 bases). This CDR3 region has 14 residues. The V and J ends lost 3 bases and 8 bases respectively, with 16 bases between them. From germline, CDR1 is LNHNV and CDR2 YYDKDF (reference sequence). The CDR3 reads CATSRAGAVGGYTF. The CDR3 DNA reads TGTGCCACCAGCAGGGCAGGGGCGGTTGGCGGCTACACCTTC. The full variable domain, completed using reference TRBV15 and TRBJ1-2, is DAMVIQNPRYQVTQFGKPVTLSCSQTLNHNVMYWYQQKSSQAPKLLFHYYDKDFNNEADTPDNFQSRRPNTSFCFLDIRSPGLGDTAMYLCATSRAGAVGGYTFGSGTRLTVV.

CDR3: CASSRSSGGSYEQYF. CDR3 sequence (DNA): TGTGCCAGCAGCCGATCTAGCGGGGGTTCCTACGAGCAGTACTTC. This chain joins TRBV7-2 and TRBJ2-7; 10 nucleotides match TRBD2. CDR1 is SGHTA and CDR2 is FQGNSA in the germline V gene. The CDR3 is 15 amino acids. V shed 5 bases, J shed 1 base, and the junction held 5 bases outside the gene matches.

J is TRBJ1-1 and V is TRBV5-1, with 7 bases lining up with TRBD1. This CDR3 has 15 residues. With 0 bases clipped from V and 4 bases from J, the junction kept 6 bases outside the gene matches. Germline values: CDR1 SGHRS, CDR2 YFSETQ. CDR3 sequence reads: CASSLGRGLRTEAFF. The CDR3 coding sequence is TGCGCCAGCAGCTTGGGCAGGGGGTTGCGCACTGAAGCTTTCTTT.

This chain links TRBV5-5 with TRBJ1-5; D unclear. This CDR3 region has 13 residues. V was cut by 3 bases and J by 5 bases, with 9 bases left in between. The V gene's germline CDR1 is SGHKS and CDR2 YYEKEE (reference sequence). CDR3 nucleotide sequence: TGTGCCAGCAGCTCCCTCCCTGATCAGCCCCAGCATTTT. This sequence encodes CASSSLPDQPQHF.

The chain links TRBV7-9 to TRBJ1-4; a weak D match, TRBD1 (5 bases). Germline V gene lookup returns CDR1 SEHNR and CDR2 FQNEAQ (reference sequence). The CDR3 totals 16 residues. Deletions cut 3 bases from V and 4 bases from J, with 15 bases between. CDR3 protein: CASSFLGRGLNEKLFF. CDR3 DNA sequence: TGTGCCAGCAGCTTTTTGGGTAGGGGCCTTAATGAAAAACTGTTTTTT.

The V gene is TRBV5-6, the J gene TRBJ2-3; possibly TRBD2 for D (5 bases). Per the germline V gene, CDR1 is SGHDT and CDR2 is YYEEEE. CDR3 length equals 16 residues. V lost 3 bases, J lost 1 base, and 15 bases lay in between. The CDR3 DNA reads TGTGCCAGCAGCTCAAAAACACCGCGGGGCACAGATACGCAGTATTTT. Protein: CASSSKTPRGTDTQYF.

The chain has TRBV5-4 and TRBJ2-7; 10 positions match TRBD2. CDR1 SGHNT and CDR2 YYREEE come from the germline V gene (reference sequence). V gave up 5 bases and J gave up 2 bases; unmatched junction bases: 7. There are 15 residues in the CDR3. DNA of the CDR3: TGTGCCAGCAGACCTGGACTAGCGGAAACCTACGAGCAGTACTTC. Translating it yields CASRPGLAETYEQYF.

The chain couples TRBV5-1 to TRBJ2-5, with TRBD2 identical over 9 bases. The end of the DNA is better explained by TRBJ2-7, so the J call may be wrong. The CDR3 totals 14 residues. Germline CDR1 and CDR2: SGHRS and YFSETQ. Written as DNA, the CDR3 is TGCGCCAGCAGCCGTTCTAGCGGGGACTACGAGCAGTACTTC. This sequence encodes CASSRSSGDYEQYF.

CDR3 sequence (DNA): TGTGCCAGCAGTGAGGCGGGATGGGGGACCCAGTACTTC. It codes for CASSEAGWGTQYF. J is TRBJ2-5 and V is TRBV2, with D possibly TRBD2 on 6 matching bases. The CDR3 has 13 residues. Germline V gene lookup returns CDR1 SNHLY and CDR2 FYNNEI. Trimming took 3 bases from V and 7 from J, leaving 12 bases between them. The full variable domain, with the rest looked up from reference TRBV2 and TRBJ2-5, is EPEVTQTPSHQVTQMGQEVILRCVPISNHLYFYWYRQILGQKVEFLVSFYNNEISEKSEIFDDQFSVERPDGSNFTLKIRSTKLEDSAMYFCASSEAGWGTQYFGPGTRLLVL.

This chain connects TRBV28 to TRBJ2-7; no clear D gene. This CDR3 is 11 amino acids long. CDR1 is MDHEN, CDR2 SYDVKM, per germline. Trimming cost V 6 bases and J 4 bases, with 7 bases left between them. This CDR3 is CASSSRYEQYF. The CDR3 region has the DNA TGTGCCAGCAGCTCTCGGTACGAGCAGTACTTC.

The CDR3, as DNA: TGTGCCAGCAGCCGTACACCGACAGGGGTAGAGACCCAGTACTTC. Residues: CASSRTPTGVETQYF. The chain has TRBV7-2 and TRBJ2-5, with 8 bases aligning to TRBD1. This CDR3 region has 15 residues. CDR1 SGHTA and CDR2 FQGNSA come from the germline V gene. V lost 5 bases and J lost 4; bases outside the gene matches: 9.

The chain links TRBV27 to TRBJ2-2; 9 bases line up with TRBD1. CDR1 is MNHEY, CDR2 SMNVEV, per germline (reference sequence). This CDR3 is 15 amino acids long. V was pared by 5 bases and J by 7 bases, with 8 bases of the junction left unmatched. CDR3 DNA sequence: TGTGCCAGCAGTCCACAGGGGGCGATTCACGGGGAGCTGTTTTTT. It codes for CASSPQGAIHGELFF.

This sequence joins TRBV11-2 and TRBJ2-7; 7 nucleotides match TRBD1. The CDR3 has 14 residues. With 6 bases clipped from V and 2 bases from J, the junction kept 7 bases outside the gene matches. CDR1 SGHAT and CDR2 FQNNGV come from the germline V gene. The CDR3 bases are TGTGCCAGCAGTTCGACAGGGCCCCCCTACGAGCAGTACTTC. It translates to CASSSTGPPYEQYF.

This clone has a single count. V gene TRBV28 combines with J gene TRBJ2-1, with D possibly TRBD2 on 7 matching bases. Germline CDR1 and CDR2: MDHEN and SYDVKM. The CDR3 is made up of 18 amino acids. V was pared by 8 bases and J by 0 bases, with 23 bases between. The CDR3 bases are TGTGCCAGCCCGGGGGGCCTCTCCTGGGCAAGCTCCTACAATGAGCAGTTCTTC. As protein: CASPGGLSWASSYNEQFF.

The rearrangement joins TRBV6-5 to TRBJ2-7; 7 bases are a match to TRBD1. V was clipped by 5 bases and J by 0 bases; unmatched bases: 4. Germline CDR1 MNHEY, CDR2 SVGAGI. The CDR3 has 14 residues. The CDR3 nucleotides read TGTGCCAGCAGTCCCGGGACAGTCTCCTACGAGCAGTACTTC. It encodes CASSPGTVSYEQYF.

The J gene is TRBJ1-3, the V gene TRBV4-3; D is possibly TRBD1 (6 bases). Per germline, CDR1 LGHNA and CDR2 YSLEER. V gave up 4 bases and J gave up 0 bases, with 10 bases separating them. The CDR3 has 15 amino acids. The CDR3 nucleotides read TGCGCCAGCAGCCCGGACAGTAACTCTGGAAACACCATATATTTT. Its protein product is CASSPDSNSGNTIYF.

This clone was recorded once. The chain couples TRBV5-1 to TRBJ2-7; D perhaps matches TRBD1 (5 bases). The CDR3 consists of 13 residues. Per germline, CDR1 SGHRS and CDR2 YFSETQ. Between the trimmed V and J ends, which lost 0 bases and 5 bases, there was a span of 9 bases. The CDR3 is CASSLGREHEQYF. The CDR3 DNA reads TGCGCCAGCAGCTTGGGCAGGGAACACGAGCAGTACTTC.

This clone was recorded only once. V gene TRBV12-2 combines with J gene TRBJ2-6; whether TRBD1, the table's D call, matches the DNA was not checked. TRBV12-2 is an annotated pseudogene. The CDR3 runs to 22 residues. The CDR3 nucleotides read TGTGCAAGTCGCTTGGAGACAGGGATAGGGGTTCCGGCTTACTCTGGGGCCAACGTCCTGACTTTC. It is translated as CASRLETGIGVPAYSGANVLTF.

The gene calls are TRBV7-2 and TRBJ2-5; TRBD2 matches at 10 bases. Per germline, CDR1 SGHTA and CDR2 FQGNSA. With 5 bases clipped from V and 1 base from J, the junction kept 4 bases outside the gene matches. The CDR3 totals 15 residues. The CDR3 DNA reads as TGTGCCAGCAGCCGGACTAGCGGAGCCCAAGAGACCCAGTACTTC. Translating it yields CASSRTSGAQETQYF.